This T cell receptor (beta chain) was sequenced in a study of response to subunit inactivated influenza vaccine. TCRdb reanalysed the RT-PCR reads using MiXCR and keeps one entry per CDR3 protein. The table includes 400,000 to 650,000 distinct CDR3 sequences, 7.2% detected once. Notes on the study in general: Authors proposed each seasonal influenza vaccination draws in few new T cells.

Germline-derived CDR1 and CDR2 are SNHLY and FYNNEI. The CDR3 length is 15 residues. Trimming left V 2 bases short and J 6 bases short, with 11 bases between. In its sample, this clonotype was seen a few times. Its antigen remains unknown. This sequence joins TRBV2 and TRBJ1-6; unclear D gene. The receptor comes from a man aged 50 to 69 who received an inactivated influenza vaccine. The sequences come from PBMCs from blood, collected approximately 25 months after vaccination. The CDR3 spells CASSEKTVPNSPLHF. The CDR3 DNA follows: TGTGCCAGCAGTGAAAAGACTGTACCTAATTCACCCCTCCACTTT.